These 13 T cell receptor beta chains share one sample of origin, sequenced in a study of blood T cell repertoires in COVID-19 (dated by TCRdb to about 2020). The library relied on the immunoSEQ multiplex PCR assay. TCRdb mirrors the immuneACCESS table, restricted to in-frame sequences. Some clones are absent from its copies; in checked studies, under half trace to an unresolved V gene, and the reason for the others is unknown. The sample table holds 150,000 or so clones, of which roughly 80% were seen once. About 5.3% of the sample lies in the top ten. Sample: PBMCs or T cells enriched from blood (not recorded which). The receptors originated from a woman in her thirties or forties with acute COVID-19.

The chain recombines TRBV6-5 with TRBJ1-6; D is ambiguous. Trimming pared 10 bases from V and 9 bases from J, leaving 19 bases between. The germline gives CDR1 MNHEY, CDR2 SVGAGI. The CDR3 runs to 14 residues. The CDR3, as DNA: TGTGCCACCGTCTGGGGTGGAGGACGTTCACCCCTCCACTTT. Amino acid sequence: CATVWGGGRSPLHF.

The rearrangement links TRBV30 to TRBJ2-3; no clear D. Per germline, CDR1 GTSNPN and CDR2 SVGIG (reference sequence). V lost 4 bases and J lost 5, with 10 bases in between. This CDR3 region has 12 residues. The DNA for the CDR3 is TGTGCCTGGACCCGAGCGAGAGATACGCAGTATTTT. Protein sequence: CAWTRARDTQYF.

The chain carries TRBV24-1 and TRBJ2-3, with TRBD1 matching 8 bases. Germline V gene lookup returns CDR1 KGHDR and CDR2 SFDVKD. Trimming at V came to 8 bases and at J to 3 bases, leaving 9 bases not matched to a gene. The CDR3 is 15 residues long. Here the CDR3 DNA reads TGTGCCACCACCCCAGGGACAGGTAAAACAGATACGCAGTATTTT. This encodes CATTPGTGKTDTQYF.

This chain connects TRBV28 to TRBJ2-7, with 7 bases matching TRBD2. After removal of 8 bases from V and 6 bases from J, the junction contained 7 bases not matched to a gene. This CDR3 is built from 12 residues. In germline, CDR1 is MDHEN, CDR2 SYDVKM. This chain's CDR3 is CASLGGVGEQYF. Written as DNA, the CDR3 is TGTGCCAGCCTGGGAGGGGTCGGCGAGCAGTACTTC.

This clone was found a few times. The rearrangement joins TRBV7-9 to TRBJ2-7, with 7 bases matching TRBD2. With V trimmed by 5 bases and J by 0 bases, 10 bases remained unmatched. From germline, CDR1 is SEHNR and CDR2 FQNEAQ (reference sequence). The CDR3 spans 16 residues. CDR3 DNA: TGTGCCAGCAGCCTCATTGCTAGCGGAAGCTCCTACGAGCAGTACTTC. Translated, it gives CASSLIASGSSYEQYF. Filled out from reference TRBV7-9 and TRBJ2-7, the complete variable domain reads DTGVSQNPRHKITKRGQNVTFRCDPISEHNRLYWYRQTLGQGPEFLTYFQNEAQLEKSRLLSDRFSAERPKGSFSTLEIQRTEQGDSAMYLCASSLIASGSSYEQYFGPGTRLTVT.

The CDR3 coding sequence is TGTGCCACCAGTGATTTGCAAGGGACTAGCGGGAGCGATGAGCAGTTCTTC. It codes for CATSDLQGTSGSDEQFF. The V gene is TRBV24-1, the J gene TRBJ2-1; 14 bases align to TRBD2. CDR1 and CDR2 (germline): KGHDR, SFDVKD. Trimming cost V 0 bases and J 8 bases; bases outside gene matches: 5. The CDR3 has 17 amino acids.

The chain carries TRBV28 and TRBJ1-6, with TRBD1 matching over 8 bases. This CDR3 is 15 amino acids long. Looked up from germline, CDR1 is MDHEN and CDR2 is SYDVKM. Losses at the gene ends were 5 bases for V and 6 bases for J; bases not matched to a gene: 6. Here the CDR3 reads CASSPGGRTNSPLHF. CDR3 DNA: TGTGCCAGCAGTCCAGGGGGCAGAACTAATTCACCCCTCCACTTT. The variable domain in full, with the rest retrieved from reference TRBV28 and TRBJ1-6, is DVKVTQSSRYLVKRTGEKVFLECVQDMDHENMFWYRQDPGLGLRLIYFSYDVKMKEKGDIPEGYSVSREKKERFSLILESASTNQTSMYLCASSPGGRTNSPLHFGNGTRLTVT.

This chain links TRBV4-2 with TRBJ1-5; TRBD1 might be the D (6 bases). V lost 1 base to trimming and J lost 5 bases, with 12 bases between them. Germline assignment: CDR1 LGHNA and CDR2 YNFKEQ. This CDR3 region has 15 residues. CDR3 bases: TGTGCCAGCAGCCAAGGGGGGCAGGGTCATCAGCCCCAGCATTTT. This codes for CASSQGGQGHQPQHF.

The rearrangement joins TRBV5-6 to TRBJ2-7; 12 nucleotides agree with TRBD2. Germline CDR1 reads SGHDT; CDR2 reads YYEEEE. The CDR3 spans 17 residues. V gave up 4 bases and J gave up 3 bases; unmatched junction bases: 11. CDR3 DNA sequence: TGTGCCAGCAGCCCTCTGACTAGCGGGAGCGAAGTCTACGAGCAGTACGTC. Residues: CASSPLTSGSEVYEQYV.

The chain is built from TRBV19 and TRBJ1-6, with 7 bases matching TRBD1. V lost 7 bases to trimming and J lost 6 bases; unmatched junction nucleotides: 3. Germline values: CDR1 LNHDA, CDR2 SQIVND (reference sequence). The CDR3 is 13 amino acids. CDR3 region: CASMDRRNSPLHF. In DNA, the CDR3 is TGTGCCAGTATGGACAGGCGTAATTCACCCCTCCACTTT.

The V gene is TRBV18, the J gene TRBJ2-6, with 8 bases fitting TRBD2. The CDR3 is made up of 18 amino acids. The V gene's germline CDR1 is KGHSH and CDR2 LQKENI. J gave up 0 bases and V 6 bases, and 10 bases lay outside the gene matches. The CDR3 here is CASSTTRGVSSGANVLTF. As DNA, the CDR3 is TGTGCCAGCTCGACCACGCGGGGGGTGAGCTCTGGGGCCAACGTCCTGACTTTC.

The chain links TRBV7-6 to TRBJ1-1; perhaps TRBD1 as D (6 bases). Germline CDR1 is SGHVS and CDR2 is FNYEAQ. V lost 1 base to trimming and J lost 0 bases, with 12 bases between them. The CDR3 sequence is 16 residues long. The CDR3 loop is CASSLETGRLNTEAFF. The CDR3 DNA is TGTGCCAGCAGCTTAGAAACAGGGCGATTGAACACTGAAGCTTTCTTT.

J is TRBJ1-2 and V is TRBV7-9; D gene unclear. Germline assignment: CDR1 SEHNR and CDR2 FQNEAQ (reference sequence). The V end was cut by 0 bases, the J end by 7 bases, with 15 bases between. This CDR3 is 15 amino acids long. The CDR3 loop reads CASSLALDSTGGYTF. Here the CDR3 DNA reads TGTGCCAGCAGCTTAGCCCTCGACTCCACCGGTGGCTACACCTTC.